The present TCR beta chain was sequenced within a study of T-cell memory formation after mild COVID-19 (dated by TCRdb to the early 2020s). In the study overall: TCR sequence clusters from the two donors were largely donor specific. T-cell clones expanding and contracting after mild COVID-19 in a couple of donors were tracked by longitudinal TCRalpha and TCRbeta repertoire sequencing. The cohort was made up of two young adult volunteers, one female and one male, who were previously healthy. Findings and caveats that apply to the study as a whole: Contracting CD4+ clones were located mainly in the CM and EM memory subsets, whereas CD8+ clones were found to be enriched in EMRA. Only a couple of mild cases were covered in the study, and larger cohorts including severe cases with pre-infection samples were considered necessary. SARS-CoV-2 specificity of the second-wave clones peaking on day 37 was not confirmed. Some responding clones were detected in pre-infection memory, suggesting pre-existing cross-reactive memory T cells joined the SARS-CoV-2 response. From day 15 to 85, contracting clones showed balanced CD4/CD8 phenotypes, whereas a second wave of clones that expanded from day 15 to 37 leaned towards CD4+.

CDR1 MNHEY and CDR2 SVGAGI were looked up in the germline V gene. V lost 5 bases and J lost 6 bases; the stretch between them is 11 bases long. Spanning cysteine to phenylalanine, the CDR3 consists of 13 amino acids. Only CDR3 DNA is held: 39 bases, read in frame from base 1. PBMCs were isolated by Ficoll-Paque density gradient centrifugation. The sequencer was an Illumina NovaSeq 6000. Using 5'RACE with constant-segment primers, TCRalpha and TCRbeta cDNA libraries were constructed, with sample barcodes and unique molecular identifiers added in the process. Trizol reagent was used to extract RNA from every sample. The libraries were amplified in two PCR steps, and the second step added a second sample barcode and Illumina TruSeq adapters. Sequencing of the libraries was done on an Illumina NovaSeq, producing 2 x 150 bp paired-end reads. As for the original processing: The reads were demultiplexed and collapsed into UMI-guided consensus sequences using migec v1.2.7. With mixcr v2.1.11, UMI consensuses were aligned to TRA and TRB V and J templates and assembled into clonotypes. Clonotypes were classified as expanded or contracted when called significant by both edgeR and NoisET, with noise models trained on biological replicates. For edgeR calls, the cutoffs were a false discovery rate-adjusted p below 0.01 and a log2 fold-change threshold of 1. As an exploratory analysis of dynamics, max-normalized trajectories of the 1000 most abundant clonotypes were examined with PCA combined with hierarchical clustering. Each responding clone was given a CD4 or CD8 phenotype based on the CD4+ and CD8+ repertoires, which had been sequenced separately. TCRdb handled the public reads itself, with Q25 trimming in fastp and clone calling in MiXCR, and kept productive beta chains. When rows share a CDR3 protein, they turn into one entry using the most common DNA and genes. In this record, the V and J calls reflect TCRdb's handling and not the investigators' own analysis. Present in this sample are roughly 410,000 distinct CDR3 sequences, 24% of which were seen just once. Roughly 8.7% of the sample goes to the ten largest clones.

As regards this clonotype: Its target antigen remains unknown. Base qualities are missing; no much larger clone stands one base away.

This clonotype was obtained from an adult woman who had mild COVID-19 (a few samples of this study predate the infection). The sample titles of this study are shuffled in the database, so cell type and time point are left out; the donor was told from shared clones. Recombination connected TRBV6-5 to TRBJ2-1, with the D gene not clear enough to name. Specimen: PBMCs or a T cell subset sorted from them (not recorded which). The nucleotide sequence is TGTGCCAGCAGTAATGTGCTATCCAATGAGCAGTTCTTC. Its translation is CASSNVLSNEQFF.